The clone carrying this T cell receptor (beta chain) was observed many times. Its target is unknown. These data come from a study of neurological immune-mediated disorders. Study findings and constraints: No sharing of CDR3 amino acid sequences was observed among expanded clones across subjects, suggesting private repertoires in all groups. The study found the most TCR clonal expansion in HTLV-1-associated myelopathy and the least in multiple sclerosis, below healthy controls.

The method for making cDNA was 5'RACE, and it used 10-nucleotide random UMIs. Per sequencing run, 15-18 subjects together gave over 170 million TCR-beta sequences. TCRdb recomputed calls from the 5' RACE reads with MiXCR, one row per CDR3 protein. Seen here are roughly 60,000 distinct CDR3 sequences, around 2.3% observed once, and the top ten hold around 3%. The length of the CDR3 is 16 residues. Germline assignment: CDR1 KGHSH and CDR2 LQKENI. V was cut by 5 bases and J by 5 bases, with 19 bases left in between. This receptor was obtained from a man in his fifties or sixties with multiple sclerosis. Input material: PBMCs. The V and J genes are TRBV18 and TRBJ1-5; maybe TRBD1 (6 bases). The CDR3 spells CASSLQGQRVYQPQHF. As DNA, the CDR3 is TGTGCCAGCTCATTACAGGGCCAGCGAGTCTATCAGCCCCAGCATTTT.